The clone carrying this TCR beta chain came up a few times. The data were obtained in a study of blood T cell repertoires in COVID-19. For the study at large: There were acute and convalescent COVID-19 samples, and they came from the United States, Italy and Spain. T cells, B-cell-depleted T cells, or PBMCs provided the cDNA or gDNA that served as material.

The CDR3 covers 13 residues. The V gene lost 1 base and the J gene lost 8 bases, with 11 bases spanning the gap. Per the germline V gene, CDR1 is LGHNA and CDR2 is YSLEER. Profiling relied on immunoSEQ multiplex PCR, and the TCRdb table lists in-frame clones only, not all of them. This sample yields 250,000 to 350,000 clones, of which around nine tenths are seen a single time; around 1.1% belongs to the top ten. Participants spanned ages about 18 to 90 years and resided in fewer than 30 US areas. Donors were grouped by their self-reported clinical history. What was sequenced was PBMCs or T cells enriched from blood (not recorded which). The TCR originated in a woman aged 25 to 39 who had recovered from COVID-19. The chain links TRBV4-3 to TRBJ1-2; no clear D gene. The CDR3 bases are TGCGCCAGCAGCCAAGGAGGGTATGAAGGCTACACCTTC. Its translation: CASSQGGYEGYTF.